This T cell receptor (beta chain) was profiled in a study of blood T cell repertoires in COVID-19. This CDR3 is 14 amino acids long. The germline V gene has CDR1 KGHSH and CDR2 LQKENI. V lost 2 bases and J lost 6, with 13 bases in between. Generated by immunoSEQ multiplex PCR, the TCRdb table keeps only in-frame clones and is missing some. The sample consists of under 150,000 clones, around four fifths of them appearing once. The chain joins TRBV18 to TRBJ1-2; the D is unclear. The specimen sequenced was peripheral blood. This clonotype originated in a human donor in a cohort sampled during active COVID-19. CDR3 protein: CASSPVILRDGYTF. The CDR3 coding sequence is TGTGCCAGCTCACCAGTCATTTTACGGGATGGCTACACCTTC.